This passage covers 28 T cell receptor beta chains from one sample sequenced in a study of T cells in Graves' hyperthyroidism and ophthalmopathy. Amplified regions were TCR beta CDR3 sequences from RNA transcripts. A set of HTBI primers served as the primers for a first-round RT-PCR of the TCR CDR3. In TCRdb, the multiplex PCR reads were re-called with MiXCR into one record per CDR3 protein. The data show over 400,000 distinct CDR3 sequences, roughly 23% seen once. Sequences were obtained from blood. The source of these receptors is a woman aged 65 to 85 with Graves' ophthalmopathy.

CDR3 region: CASTAGGLEQYF. The CDR3 DNA follows: TGTGCCAGCACGGCGGGAGGGCTCGAGCAGTACTTC. The chain recombines TRBV6-1 with TRBJ2-7, with 9 bases lining up with TRBD2. CDR1 MNHNS and CDR2 SASEGT come from the germline V gene. The length of the CDR3 is 12 residues. Germline trimming cut 7 bases from V and 6 bases from J; bases unmatched to any gene: 4.

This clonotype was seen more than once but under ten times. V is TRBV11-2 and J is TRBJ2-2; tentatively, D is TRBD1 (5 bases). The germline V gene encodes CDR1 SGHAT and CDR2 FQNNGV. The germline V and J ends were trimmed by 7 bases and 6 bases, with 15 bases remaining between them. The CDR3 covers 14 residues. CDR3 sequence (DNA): TGTGCCAGCACCCCCGGCAGGGCCTCCGGGGAGCTGTTTTTT. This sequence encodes CASTPGRASGELFF.

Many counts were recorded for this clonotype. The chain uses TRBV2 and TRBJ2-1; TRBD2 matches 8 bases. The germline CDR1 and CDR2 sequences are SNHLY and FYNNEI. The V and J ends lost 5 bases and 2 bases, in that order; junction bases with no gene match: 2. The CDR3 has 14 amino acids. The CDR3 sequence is CASSKGLAYNEQFF. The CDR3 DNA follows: TGTGCCAGCAGTAAGGGACTAGCCTACAATGAGCAGTTCTTC.

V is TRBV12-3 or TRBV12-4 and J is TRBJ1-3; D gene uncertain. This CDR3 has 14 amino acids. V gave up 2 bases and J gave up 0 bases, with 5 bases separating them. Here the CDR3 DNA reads TGTGCCAGCAGTTTACGGCACTCTGGAAACACCATATATTTT. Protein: CASSLRHSGNTIYF.

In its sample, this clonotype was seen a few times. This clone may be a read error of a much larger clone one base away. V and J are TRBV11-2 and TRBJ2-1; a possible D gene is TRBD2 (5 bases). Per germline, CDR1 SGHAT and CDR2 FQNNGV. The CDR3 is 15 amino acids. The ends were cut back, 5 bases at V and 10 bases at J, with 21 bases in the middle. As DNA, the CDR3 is TGTGCCAGCAGCCTTAACAGAGGGCCCCTAGACGAGCAGTTCTTC. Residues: CASSLNRGPLDEQFF.

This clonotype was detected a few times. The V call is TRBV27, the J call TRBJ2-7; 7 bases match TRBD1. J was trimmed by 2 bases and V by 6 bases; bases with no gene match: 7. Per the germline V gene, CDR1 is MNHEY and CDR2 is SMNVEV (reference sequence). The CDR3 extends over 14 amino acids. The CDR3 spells CASRLSGQAYEQYF. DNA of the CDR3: TGTGCCAGCAGGCTCTCTGGACAGGCCTACGAGCAGTACTTC.

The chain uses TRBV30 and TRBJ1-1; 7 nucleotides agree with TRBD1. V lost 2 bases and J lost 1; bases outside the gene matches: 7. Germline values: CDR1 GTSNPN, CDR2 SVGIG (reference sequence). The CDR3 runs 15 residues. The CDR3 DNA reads TGTGCCTGGAGTTTGACCAGGGGGGGGAACACTGAAGCTTTCTTT. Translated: CAWSLTRGGNTEAFF.

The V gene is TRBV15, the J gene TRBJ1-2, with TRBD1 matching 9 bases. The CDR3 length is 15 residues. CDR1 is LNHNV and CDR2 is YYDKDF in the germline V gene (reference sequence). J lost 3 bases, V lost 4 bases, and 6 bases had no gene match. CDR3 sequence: CATSTHRGRDYGYTF. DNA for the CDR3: TGTGCCACCAGCACTCACAGGGGGCGAGACTATGGCTACACCTTC.

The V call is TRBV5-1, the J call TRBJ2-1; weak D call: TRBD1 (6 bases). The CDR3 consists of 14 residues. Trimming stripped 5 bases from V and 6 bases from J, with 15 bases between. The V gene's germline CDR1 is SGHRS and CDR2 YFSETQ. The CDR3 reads CASRLPGQSNEQFF. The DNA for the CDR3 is TGCGCCAGCAGATTACCGGGACAAAGCAATGAGCAGTTCTTC.

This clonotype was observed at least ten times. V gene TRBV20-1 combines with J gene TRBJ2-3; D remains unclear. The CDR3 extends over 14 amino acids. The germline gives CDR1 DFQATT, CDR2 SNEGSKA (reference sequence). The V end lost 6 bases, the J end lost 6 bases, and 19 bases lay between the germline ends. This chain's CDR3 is CSAPPRNPQDTQYF. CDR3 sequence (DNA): TGCAGTGCCCCCCCGAGGAACCCCCAGGATACGCAGTATTTT.

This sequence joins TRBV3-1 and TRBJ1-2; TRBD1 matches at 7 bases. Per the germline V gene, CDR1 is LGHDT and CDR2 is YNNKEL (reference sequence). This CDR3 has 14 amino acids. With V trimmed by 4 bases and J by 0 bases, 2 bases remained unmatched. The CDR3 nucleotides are TGTGCCAGCAGCCCAGGGGGATCTAACTATGGCTACACCTTC. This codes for CASSPGGSNYGYTF.

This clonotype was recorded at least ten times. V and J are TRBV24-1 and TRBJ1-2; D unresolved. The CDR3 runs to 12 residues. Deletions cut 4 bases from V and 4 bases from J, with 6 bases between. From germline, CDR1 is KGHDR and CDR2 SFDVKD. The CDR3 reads CATSDPAYGYTF. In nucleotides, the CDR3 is TGTGCCACCAGTGACCCCGCCTATGGCTACACCTTC.

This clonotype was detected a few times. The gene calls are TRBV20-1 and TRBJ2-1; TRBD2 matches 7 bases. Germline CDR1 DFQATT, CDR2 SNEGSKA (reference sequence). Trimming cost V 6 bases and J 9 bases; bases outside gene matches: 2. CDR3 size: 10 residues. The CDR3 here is CSAIAGEQFF. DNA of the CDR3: TGCAGTGCCATAGCGGGTGAGCAGTTCTTC.

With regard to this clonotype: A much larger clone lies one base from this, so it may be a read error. CDR3 in amino acids: CASRDRAINTGAFF. Here the CDR3 DNA reads TGTGCCAGCAGGGACAGGGCCATTAACACTGGAGCTTTCTTT. The chain recombines TRBV6-1 with TRBJ1-1; 8 bases are a match to TRBD1. In germline, CDR1 is MNHNS, CDR2 SASEGT. This CDR3 contains 14 residues.

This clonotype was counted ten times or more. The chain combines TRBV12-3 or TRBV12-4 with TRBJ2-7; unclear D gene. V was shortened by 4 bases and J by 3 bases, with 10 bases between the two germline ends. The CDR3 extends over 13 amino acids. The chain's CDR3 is CASSSSTIYEQYF. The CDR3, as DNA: TGTGCCAGCAGTTCTTCCACCATCTACGAGCAGTACTTC.

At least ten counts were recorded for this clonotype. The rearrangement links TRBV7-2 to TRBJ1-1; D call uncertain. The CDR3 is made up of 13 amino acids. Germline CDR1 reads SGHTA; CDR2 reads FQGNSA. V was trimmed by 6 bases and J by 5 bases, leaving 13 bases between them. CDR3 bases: TGTGCCAGCAGTCGGACCATGCGTACTGAAGCTTTCTTT. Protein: CASSRTMRTEAFF.

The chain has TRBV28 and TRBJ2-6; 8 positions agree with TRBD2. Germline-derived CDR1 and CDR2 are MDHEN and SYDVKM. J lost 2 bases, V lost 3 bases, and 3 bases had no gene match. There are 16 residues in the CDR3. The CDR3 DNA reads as TGTGCCAGCAGTTTCGGGGGGGAAACTGGGGCCAACGTCCTGACTTTC. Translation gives CASSFGGETGANVLTF.

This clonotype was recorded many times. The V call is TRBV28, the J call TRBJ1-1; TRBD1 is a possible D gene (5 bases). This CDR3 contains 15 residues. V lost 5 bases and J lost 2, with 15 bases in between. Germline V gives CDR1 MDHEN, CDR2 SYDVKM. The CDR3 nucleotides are TGTGCCAGCAGTCCGTACCCCCAGGGAAACACTGAAGCTTTCTTT. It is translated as CASSPYPQGNTEAFF.

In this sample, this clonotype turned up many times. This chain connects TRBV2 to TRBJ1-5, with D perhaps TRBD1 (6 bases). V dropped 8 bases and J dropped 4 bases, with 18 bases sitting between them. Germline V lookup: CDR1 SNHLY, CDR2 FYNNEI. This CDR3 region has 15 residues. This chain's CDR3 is CASLITAGANQPQHF. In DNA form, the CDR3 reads TGTGCCAGCCTCATAACGGCAGGGGCGAATCAGCCCCAGCATTTT.

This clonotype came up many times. CDR3 protein: CASSLGGEQETQYF. The CDR3 DNA follows: TGTGCCAGCAGCTTAGGGGGTGAGCAAGAGACCCAGTACTTC. V and J are TRBV7-2 and TRBJ2-5; D ambiguous. This CDR3 spans 14 amino acids. Trimming pared 1 base from V and 2 bases from J, leaving 8 bases between. The germline CDR1 and CDR2 sequences are SGHTA and FQGNSA.

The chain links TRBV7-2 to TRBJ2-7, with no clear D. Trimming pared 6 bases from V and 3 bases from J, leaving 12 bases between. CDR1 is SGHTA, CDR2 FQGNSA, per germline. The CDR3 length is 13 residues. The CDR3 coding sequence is TGTGCCAGCAGGCACGGAGTGGACTACGAGCAGTACTTC. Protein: CASRHGVDYEQYF.

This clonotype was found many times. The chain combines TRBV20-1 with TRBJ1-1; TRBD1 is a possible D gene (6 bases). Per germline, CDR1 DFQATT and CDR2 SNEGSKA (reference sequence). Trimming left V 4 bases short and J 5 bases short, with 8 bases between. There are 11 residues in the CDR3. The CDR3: CSATGQTEAFF. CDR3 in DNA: TGCAGTGCTACTGGACAGACTGAAGCTTTCTTT.

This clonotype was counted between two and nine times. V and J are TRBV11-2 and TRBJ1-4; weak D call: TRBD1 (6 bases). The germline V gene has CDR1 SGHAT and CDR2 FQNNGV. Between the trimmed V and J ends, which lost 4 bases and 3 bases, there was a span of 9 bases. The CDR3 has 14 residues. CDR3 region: CASSSQGPNEKLFF. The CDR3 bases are TGTGCCAGCAGCTCACAGGGACCTAATGAAAAACTGTTTTTT.

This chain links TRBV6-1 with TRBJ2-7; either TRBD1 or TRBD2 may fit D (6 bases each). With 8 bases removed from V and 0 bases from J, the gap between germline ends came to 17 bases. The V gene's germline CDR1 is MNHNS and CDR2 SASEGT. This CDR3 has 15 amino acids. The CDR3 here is CASEAGHLTSYEQYF. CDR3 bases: TGTGCCAGCGAGGCGGGACACCTAACCTCCTACGAGCAGTACTTC.

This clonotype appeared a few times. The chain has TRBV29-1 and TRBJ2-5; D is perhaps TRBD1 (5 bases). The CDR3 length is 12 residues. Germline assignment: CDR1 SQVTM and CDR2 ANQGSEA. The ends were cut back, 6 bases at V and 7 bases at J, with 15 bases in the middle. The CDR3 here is CSVNNRPGTQYF. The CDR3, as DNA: TGCAGCGTAAACAACAGGCCTGGGACCCAGTACTTC.

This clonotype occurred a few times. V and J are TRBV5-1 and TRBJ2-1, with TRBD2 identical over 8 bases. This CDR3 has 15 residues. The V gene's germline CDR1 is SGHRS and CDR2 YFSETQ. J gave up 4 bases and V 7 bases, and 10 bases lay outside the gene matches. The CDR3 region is CASRGGFIGYNEQFF. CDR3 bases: TGCGCCAGCCGGGGGGGTTTTATCGGATACAATGAGCAGTTCTTC.

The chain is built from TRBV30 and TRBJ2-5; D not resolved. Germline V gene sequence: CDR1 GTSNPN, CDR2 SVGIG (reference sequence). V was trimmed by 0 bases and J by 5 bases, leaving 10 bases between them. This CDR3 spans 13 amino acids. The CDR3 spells CAWSVGPSETQYF. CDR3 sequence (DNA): TGTGCCTGGAGTGTAGGACCTTCGGAGACCCAGTACTTC.

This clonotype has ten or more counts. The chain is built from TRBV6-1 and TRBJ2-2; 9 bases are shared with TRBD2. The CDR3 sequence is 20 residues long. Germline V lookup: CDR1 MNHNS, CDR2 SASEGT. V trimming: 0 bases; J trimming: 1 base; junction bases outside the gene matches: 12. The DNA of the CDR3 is TGTGCCAGCAGTGAAGCGGGGTTCGGTAGCGGGAGCCGGAACACCGGGGAGCTGTTTTTT. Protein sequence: CASSEAGFGSGSRNTGELFF.